The clone carrying this T cell receptor beta chain has ten or more counts. The sample originates from a study of response to subunit inactivated influenza vaccine. Each CDR3 protein is one row after TCRdb ran MiXCR on the RT-PCR reads. Among around 530,000 distinct CDR3 sequences, 12% were seen once, and the ten largest hold roughly 10%. This CDR3 contains 16 residues. The V segment lost 4 bases and the J segment 2 bases; nucleotides outside the gene matches: 5. The germline CDR1 and CDR2 sequences are LGHDT and YNNKEL (reference sequence). The gene calls are TRBV3-1 and TRBJ2-5, with 12 nucleotides matching TRBD2. The sample consisted of PBMCs from blood, taken on the day of vaccination. This receptor was identified in a man aged 45 to 65 who received an inactivated influenza vaccine. CDR3 nucleotides: TGTGCCAGCAGCCGGCGACTAGCGGGGGTACAAGAGACCCAGTACTTC. Translated, it gives CASSRRLAGVQETQYF.